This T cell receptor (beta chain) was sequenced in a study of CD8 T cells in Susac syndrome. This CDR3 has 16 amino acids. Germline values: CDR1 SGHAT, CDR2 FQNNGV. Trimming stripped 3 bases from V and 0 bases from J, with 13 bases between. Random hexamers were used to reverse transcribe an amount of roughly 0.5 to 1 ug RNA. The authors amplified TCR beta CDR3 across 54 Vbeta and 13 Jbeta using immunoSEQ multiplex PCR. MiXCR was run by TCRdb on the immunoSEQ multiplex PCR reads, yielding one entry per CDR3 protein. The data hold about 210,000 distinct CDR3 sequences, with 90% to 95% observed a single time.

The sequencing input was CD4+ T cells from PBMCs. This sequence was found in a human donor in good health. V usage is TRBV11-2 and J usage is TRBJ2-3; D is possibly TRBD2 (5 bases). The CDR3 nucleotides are TGTGCCAGCAGCTTCCCTAGCTCCTTTAGCACAGATACGCAGTATTTT. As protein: CASSFPSSFSTDTQYF.